The 9 T cell receptor beta chains reported below all come from one sample, sequenced in a study of cytomegalovirus exposure and HLA in healthy donors. Clones were read by immunoSEQ multiplex PCR, and TCRdb kept only the in-frame ones, dropping some. The repertoire includes roughly 350,000 clones, just over 85% of them detected once, and about 0.8% sits in the top ten. The sequencing input was PBMCs. These receptors were collected from a woman aged 18-29 years in good health and CMV-seronegative.

V and J are TRBV9 and TRBJ2-7, with 13 bases fitting TRBD2. This CDR3 spans 18 amino acids. From germline, CDR1 is SGDLS and CDR2 YYNGEE. Germline trimming cut 4 bases from V and 2 bases from J; bases unmatched to any gene: 12. Here the CDR3 reads CASSLAPGTSGTAYEQYF. CDR3 nucleotide sequence: TGTGCCAGCAGCCTAGCCCCCGGGACTAGCGGGACAGCCTACGAGCAGTACTTC.

The chain is built from TRBV4-1 and TRBJ2-7; possibly TRBD1 for D (6 bases). The V and J ends lost 1 base and 6 bases respectively, with 10 bases between them. Per the germline V gene, CDR1 is MGHRA and CDR2 is YSYEKL. The CDR3 sequence is 13 residues long. The CDR3 reads CASSQGTVSEQYF. DNA for the CDR3: TGCGCCAGCAGCCAAGGGACAGTCTCCGAGCAGTACTTC.

This clone turned up a few times. Other DNA sequences in the sample encode the same CDR3. The chain links TRBV20-1 to TRBJ1-1, with D unclear. V shed 3 bases and J shed 1 base, with 3 bases lying between them. In germline, CDR1 is DFQATT, CDR2 SNEGSKA (reference sequence). The CDR3 runs to 11 residues. Written as DNA, the CDR3 is TGCAGTGCTAGGAGGAACACTGAAGCTTTCTTT. Amino acids: CSARRNTEAFF.

The chain has TRBV25-1 and TRBJ2-1, with 11 bases lining up with TRBD2. The J segment lost 6 bases and the V segment lost 8 bases, leaving 12 bases of the junction unmatched. Germline CDR1 MGHDK, CDR2 SYGVNS. The CDR3 runs 16 residues. The CDR3 bases are TGTGCCAGCGGGGAATTAGCGGGAGGGCCGAGCAATGAGCAGTTCTTC. Its translation is CASGELAGGPSNEQFF.

CDR3 sequence (DNA): TGTGCCAGCAGTTTGGGACTAGCAAGCTACGAGCAGTACTTC. Translating gives CASSLGLASYEQYF. V and J are TRBV6-5 and TRBJ2-7; 9 bases are shared with TRBD2. CDR1 and CDR2 (germline): MNHEY, SVGAGI. J lost 3 bases, V lost 4 bases, and 4 bases had no gene match. The CDR3 has 14 residues.

The count of this clone is one. The chain carries TRBV7-8 and TRBJ2-7; TRBD1 aligns across 8 bases. The CDR3 sequence is 15 residues long. V lost 4 bases, J lost 2 bases, and 7 bases stayed unmatched. Per the germline V gene, CDR1 is SGHVS and CDR2 is FQNEAQ. CDR3 in DNA: TGTGCCAGCAGCTCGGACAGGGTCAACCCCTACGAGCAGTACTTC. Amino acids: CASSSDRVNPYEQYF.

This chain connects TRBV28 to TRBJ1-5; D possibly corresponds to TRBD1 (6 bases). The germline CDR1 and CDR2 sequences are MDHEN and SYDVKM. This CDR3 has 16 amino acids. The germline V and J ends were trimmed by 6 bases and 1 base, with 16 bases remaining between them. The DNA for the CDR3 is TGTGCCAGCAGCCTTAGATGGGACATGAGCAATCAGCCCCAGCATTTT. Encoded protein: CASSLRWDMSNQPQHF.

The genes are TRBV10-1 and TRBJ2-7; TRBD1 is a possible D gene (5 bases). CDR1 is WNHNN and CDR2 is SYGVQD in the germline V gene (reference sequence). Trimming stripped 0 bases from V and 6 bases from J, with 15 bases between. The CDR3 covers 15 residues. CDR3 region: CASSESKCVGVEQYF. As DNA, the CDR3 is TGCGCCAGCAGTGAGTCGAAGTGTGTAGGGGTCGAGCAGTACTTC.

The chain carries TRBV29-1 and TRBJ2-5; D uncertain. The germline V and J ends were trimmed by 4 bases and 0 bases, with 9 bases remaining between them. This CDR3 has 13 amino acids. Germline V gene sequence: CDR1 SQVTM, CDR2 ANQGSEA. In DNA, the CDR3 is TGCAGCGTTGGGGCTCAGTACCAAGAGACCCAGTACTTC. It codes for CSVGAQYQETQYF.